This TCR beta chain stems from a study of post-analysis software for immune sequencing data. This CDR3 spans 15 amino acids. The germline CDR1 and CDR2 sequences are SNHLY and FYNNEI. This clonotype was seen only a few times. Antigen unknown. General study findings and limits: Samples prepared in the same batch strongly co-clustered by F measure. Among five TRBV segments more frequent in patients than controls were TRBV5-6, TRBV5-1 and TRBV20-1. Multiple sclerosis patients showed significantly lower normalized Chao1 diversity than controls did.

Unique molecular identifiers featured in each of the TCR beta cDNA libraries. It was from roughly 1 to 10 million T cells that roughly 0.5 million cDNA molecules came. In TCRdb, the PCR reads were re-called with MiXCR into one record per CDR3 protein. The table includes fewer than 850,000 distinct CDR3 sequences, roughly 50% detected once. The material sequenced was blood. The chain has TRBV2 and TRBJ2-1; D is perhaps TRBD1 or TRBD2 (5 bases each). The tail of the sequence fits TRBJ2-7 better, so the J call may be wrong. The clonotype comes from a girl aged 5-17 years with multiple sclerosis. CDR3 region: CASSAFGTNYNEQYF. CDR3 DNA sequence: TGTGCCAGCAGTGCCTTCGGGACCAACTACAATGAGCAGTACTTC.